This paragraph reports one TCR beta chain. The sample comes from a study of control samples from healthy donors and cancer patients. CDR1 and CDR2 (germline): KGHSH, LQKENI. Trimming pared 5 bases from V and 4 bases from J, leaving 9 bases between. The CDR3 totals 13 residues. The method was immunoSEQ multiplex PCR; TCRdb's version includes in-frame clones alone and lacks a portion of them. This table has some 56,000 clones, 90% to 95% appearing once. This TCR derives from a man aged 25 to 45 in good health. V and J are TRBV18 and TRBJ1-5; no clear D. The material sequenced was blood. Here the CDR3 reads CASSRTENQPQHF. CDR3 nucleotides: TGTGCCAGCTCAAGGACGGAGAATCAGCCCCAGCATTTT.